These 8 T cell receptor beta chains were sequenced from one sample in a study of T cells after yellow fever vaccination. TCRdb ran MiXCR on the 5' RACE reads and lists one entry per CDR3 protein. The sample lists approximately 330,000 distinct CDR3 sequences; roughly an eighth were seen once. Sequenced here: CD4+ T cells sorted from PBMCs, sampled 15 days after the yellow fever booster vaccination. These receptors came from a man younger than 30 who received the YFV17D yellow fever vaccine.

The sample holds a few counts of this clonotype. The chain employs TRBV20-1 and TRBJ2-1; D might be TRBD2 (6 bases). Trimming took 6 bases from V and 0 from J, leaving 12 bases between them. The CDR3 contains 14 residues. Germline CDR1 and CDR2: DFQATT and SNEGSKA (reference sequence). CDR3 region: CSATPGSSYNEQFF. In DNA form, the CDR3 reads TGCAGTGCCACCCCCGGGAGCTCCTACAATGAGCAGTTCTTC.

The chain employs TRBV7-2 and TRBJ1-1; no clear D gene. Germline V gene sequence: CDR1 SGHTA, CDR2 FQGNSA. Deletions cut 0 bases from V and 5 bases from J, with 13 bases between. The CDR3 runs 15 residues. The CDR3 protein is CASSLAMGIRTEAFF. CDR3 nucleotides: TGTGCCAGCAGCTTAGCCATGGGGATTCGGACTGAAGCTTTCTTT. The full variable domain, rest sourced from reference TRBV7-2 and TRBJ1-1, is GAGVSQSPSNKVTEKGKDVELRCDPISGHTALYWYRQSLGQGLEFLIYFQGNSAPDKSGLPSDRFSAERTGGSVSTLTIQRTQQEDSAVYLCASSLAMGIRTEAFFGQGTRLTVV.

The CDR3 reads CASSLGRWDIQYF. The CDR3 coding sequence is TGTGCCAGCAGCTTAGGCAGATGGGACATTCAGTACTTC. V is TRBV7-2 and J is TRBJ2-4; D is unresolved. The V gene lost 1 base and the J gene lost 8 bases, with 9 bases spanning the gap. Germline V lookup: CDR1 SGHTA, CDR2 FQGNSA. The CDR3 has 13 residues.

The DNA of the CDR3 is TGTGCCAGCACGTTGATCCATGAGCAGTTCTTC. It yields the protein CASTLIHEQFF. The chain carries TRBV6-1 and TRBJ2-1; D unclear. V was pared by 7 bases and J by 8 bases, with 9 bases between. This CDR3 spans 11 amino acids. In germline, CDR1 is MNHNS, CDR2 SASEGT.

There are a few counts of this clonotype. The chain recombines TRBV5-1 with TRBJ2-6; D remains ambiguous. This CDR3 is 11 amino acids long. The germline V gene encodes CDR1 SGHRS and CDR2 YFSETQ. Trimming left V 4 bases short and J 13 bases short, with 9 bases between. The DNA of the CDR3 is TGCGCCAGCAGCCGAGGCCCGGTCCTGACTTTC. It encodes CASSRGPVLTF.

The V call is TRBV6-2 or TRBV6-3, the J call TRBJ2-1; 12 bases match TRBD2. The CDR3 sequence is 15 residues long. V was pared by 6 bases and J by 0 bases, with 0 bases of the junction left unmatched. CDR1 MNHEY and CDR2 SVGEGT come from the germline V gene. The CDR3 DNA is TGTGCCAGCAGGACTAGCGGGGGCTCCTACAATGAGCAGTTCTTC. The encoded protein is CASRTSGGSYNEQFF.

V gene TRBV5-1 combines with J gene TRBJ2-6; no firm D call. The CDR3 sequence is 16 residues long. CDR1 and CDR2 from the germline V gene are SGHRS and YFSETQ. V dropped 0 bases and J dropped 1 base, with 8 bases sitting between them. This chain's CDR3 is CASSLEVLSGANVLTF. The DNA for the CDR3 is TGCGCCAGCAGCTTGGAGGTCCTGTCTGGGGCCAACGTCCTGACTTTC.

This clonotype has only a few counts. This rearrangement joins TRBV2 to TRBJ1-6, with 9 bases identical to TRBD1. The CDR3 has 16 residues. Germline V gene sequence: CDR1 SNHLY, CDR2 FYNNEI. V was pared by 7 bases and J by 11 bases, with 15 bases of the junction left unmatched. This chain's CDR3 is CASTLPPGQGSAPLHF. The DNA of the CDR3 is TGTGCCAGCACCCTTCCACCGGGACAGGGATCGGCACCCCTCCACTTT.